A single sample is the source of the 12 T cell receptor beta chains below, sequenced in a study of cytomegalovirus exposure and HLA in healthy donors. Use of 60 Vbeta and 13 Jbeta primers characterized the PCR. TCRdb's table, derived via immunoSEQ multiplex PCR, lists solely in-frame clones and lacks some. The sample contains around 68,000 clones, approximately 77% of which appear only once. The sequencing input was PBMCs. The receptors stem from a woman aged 30 to 39 in good health and CMV-seropositive.

This clone was counted only a few times. This rearrangement joins TRBV6-6 to TRBJ2-5; TRBD2 matches 7 bases. From germline, CDR1 is MNHNY and CDR2 SVGAGI (reference sequence). V lost 0 bases and J lost 5; bases outside the gene matches: 9. The CDR3 runs to 16 residues. CDR3 DNA: TGTGCCAGCAGTTACTCGGGGGGGACGGCTAGTGAGACCCAGTACTTC. Protein product: CASSYSGGTASETQYF.

V and J are TRBV9 and TRBJ2-7; TRBD2 agrees at 8 bases. CDR1 and CDR2 from the germline V gene are SGDLS and YYNGEE. The CDR3 length is 15 residues. The V gene end was trimmed by 0 bases and the J gene end by 0 bases; junction bases not matched to a gene: 2. The CDR3 sequence: CASSVAGTSSYEQYF. CDR3 coding DNA: TGTGCCAGCAGCGTAGCTGGGACTAGCTCCTACGAGCAGTACTTC.

The rearrangement links TRBV5-4 to TRBJ2-7; 8 bases are shared with TRBD2. The CDR3 is 17 amino acids. Losses at the gene ends were 0 bases for V and 4 bases for J; bases not matched to a gene: 12. Germline V gene data show CDR1 as SGHNT and CDR2 as YYREEE (reference sequence). The CDR3 spells CASSLVDPSGSKYEQYF. The CDR3 bases are TGTGCCAGCAGCTTGGTGGACCCAAGCGGGAGCAAGTACGAGCAGTACTTC.

The rearrangement links TRBV28 to TRBJ1-1; 8 bases match TRBD1. The ends lost 8 bases at V and 9 bases at J; junction bases unmatched: 8. Germline V gene data show CDR1 as MDHEN and CDR2 as SYDVKM. CDR3 size: 12 residues. The CDR3 DNA reads as TGTGCCAGCGGCGGACAGGGACGACAAGCTTTCTTT. Encoded protein: CASGGQGRQAFF.

To note about this clone: Relative to the germline gene, one junction end is altered; a read error may explain this. The chain couples TRBV15 to TRBJ2-7; 7 bases agree with TRBD2. This CDR3 region has 16 residues. Germline CDR1 LNHNV, CDR2 YYDKDF (reference sequence). The CDR3 loop is CATSRSLAATTYEQCF. CDR3 coding DNA: TGTGCCACCAGCAGGTCTCTAGCGGCTACGACCTACGAGCAGTGCTTC.

The chain carries TRBV5-4 and TRBJ2-6; TRBD1 agrees at 10 bases. Germline CDR1 is SGHNT and CDR2 is YYREEE (reference sequence). The length of the CDR3 is 18 residues. Unmatched junction bases numbered 12, after V lost 4 bases and J lost 5 bases. CDR3 in DNA: TGTGCCAGCAGCCCGGGACAGGGGATGACTGTTTGGGCCAACGTCCTGACTTTC. This codes for CASSPGQGMTVWANVLTF.

This chain joins TRBV5-6 and TRBJ2-5; tentative D call: TRBD1 (5 bases). Germline loops: CDR1 SGHDT, CDR2 YYEEEE. V was shortened by 1 base and J by 0 bases, with 10 bases between the two germline ends. This CDR3 is 15 amino acids long. This chain's CDR3 is CASSLLGVYQETQYF. As DNA, the CDR3 is TGTGCCAGCAGCTTGTTAGGGGTTTACCAAGAGACCCAGTACTTC. Full variable domain (remainder filled in from reference TRBV5-6 and TRBJ2-5): DAGVTQSPTHLIKTRGQQVTLRCSPKSGHDTVSWYQQALGQGPQFIFQYYEEEERQRGNFPDRFSGHQFPNYSSELNVNALLLGDSALYLCASSLLGVYQETQYFGPGTRLLVL.

This clone was picked up one time. This rearrangement joins TRBV5-4 to TRBJ1-4, with a weak D call TRBD1 (5 bases). There are 16 residues in the CDR3. Trimming left V 4 bases short and J 0 bases short, with 13 bases between. From germline, CDR1 is SGHNT and CDR2 YYREEE (reference sequence). This chain's CDR3 is CASSPGGVPTNEKLFF. CDR3 nucleotide sequence: TGTGCCAGCAGCCCGGGGGGGGTCCCAACTAATGAAAAACTGTTTTTT.

This clone was counted only a few times. The junction does not match germline at one end; this may be a read error. The chain links TRBV6-1 to TRBJ1-2, with unresolved D. Germline V CDR1 and CDR2: MNHNS, SASEGT. This CDR3 has 13 residues. The CDR3 spells CASSERPVYSYTF. The DNA of the CDR3 is TGTGCCAGCAGTGAACGTCCGGTCTATAGCTACACCTTC.

This clone was picked up a small number of times. The chain has TRBV5-8 and TRBJ1-3; perhaps TRBD1 as D (5 bases). The CDR3 consists of 17 residues. V was cut by 2 bases and J by 0 bases, with 15 bases left in between. The germline gives CDR1 SGHTS, CDR2 YDEGEE. Written as DNA, the CDR3 is TGTGCCAGCAGCTTTGGTTATCGACAGAGCTCTGGAAACACCATATATTTT. It yields the protein CASSFGYRQSSGNTIYF.

V is TRBV28 and J is TRBJ1-5; TRBD1 agrees at 7 bases. Germline trimming cut 6 bases from V and 2 bases from J; bases unmatched to any gene: 10. The CDR3 has 16 amino acids. Germline V gene sequence: CDR1 MDHEN, CDR2 SYDVKM. The CDR3: CASSPWQGEGNQPQHF. CDR3 nucleotide sequence: TGTGCCAGCAGCCCATGGCAGGGGGAGGGCAATCAGCCCCAGCATTTT.

In DNA form, the CDR3 reads TGTGCCAGCAGCGGGGACAGCTACGAGCAGTACTTC. Translated: CASSGDSYEQYF. V and J are TRBV11-1 and TRBJ2-7, with 7 bases that match TRBD1. Per germline, CDR1 SGHAT and CDR2 FQDESV (reference sequence). The CDR3 length is 12 residues. The V gene end was trimmed by 5 bases and the J gene end by 3 bases; junction bases not matched to a gene: 1.